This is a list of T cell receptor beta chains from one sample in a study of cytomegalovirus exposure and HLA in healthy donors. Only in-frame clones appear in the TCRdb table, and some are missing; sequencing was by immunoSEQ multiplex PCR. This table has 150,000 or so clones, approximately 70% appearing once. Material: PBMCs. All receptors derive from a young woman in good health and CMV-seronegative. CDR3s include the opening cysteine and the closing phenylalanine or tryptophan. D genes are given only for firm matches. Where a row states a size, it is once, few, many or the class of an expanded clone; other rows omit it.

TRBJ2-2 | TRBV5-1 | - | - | CASSLTTGITGELFF | TGCGCCAGCAGCTTGACCACAGGGATCACCGGGGAGCTGTTTTTT
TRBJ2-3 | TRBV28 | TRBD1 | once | CASSRGQSRTDTQYF | TGTGCCAGCAGCCGGGGACAGTCACGCACAGATACGCAGTATTTT
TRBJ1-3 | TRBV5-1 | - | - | CASSSTGFGNTIYF | TGCGCCAGCAGCTCGACAGGTTTTGGAAACACCATATATTTT
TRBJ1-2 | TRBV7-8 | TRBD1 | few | CASSSPGTGVGYGYTF | TGTGCCAGCAGCTCACCCGGGACAGGGGTCGGCTATGGCTACACCTTC
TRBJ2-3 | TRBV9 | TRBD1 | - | CASSALTGVSTDTQYF | TGTGCCAGCAGCGCCCTAACAGGGGTAAGCACAGATACGCAGTATTTT
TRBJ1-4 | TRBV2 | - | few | CASSDRRGDEKLFF | TGTGCCAGCAGTGATCGGAGGGGCGATGAAAAACTGTTTTTT
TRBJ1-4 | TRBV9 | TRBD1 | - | CASSVPGQGILVREKLFF | TGTGCCAGCAGCGTCCCGGGACAGGGAATCTTGGTTAGAGAAAAACTGTTTTTT
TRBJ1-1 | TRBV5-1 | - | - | CASSSDSTRTEAFF | TGCGCCAGCAGCTCGGACAGTACTCGCACTGAAGCTTTCTTT
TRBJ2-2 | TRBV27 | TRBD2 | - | CASSLSGRGGWNGELFF | TGTGCCAGCAGTTTATCGGGGCGGGGGGGCTGGAACGGGGAGCTGTTTTTT
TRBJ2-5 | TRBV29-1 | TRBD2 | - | CSVFSGGETQYF | TGCAGCGTTTTCAGCGGGGGTGAGACCCAGTACTTC
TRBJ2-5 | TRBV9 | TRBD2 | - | CASSVDPGGRRETQYF | TGTGCCAGCAGCGTAGATCCGGGGGGGCGTCGGGAGACCCAGTACTTC
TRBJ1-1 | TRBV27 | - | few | CASRGFQGGTEAFF | TGTGCCAGCAGGGGGTTCCAGGGTGGCACTGAAGCTTTCTTT
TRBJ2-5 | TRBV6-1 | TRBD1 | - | CASSRDRGETQYF | TGTGCCAGCAGCCGGGACAGGGGAGAGACCCAGTACTTC
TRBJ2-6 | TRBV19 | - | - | CASSIGGLSPGANVLTF | TGTGCCAGTAGTATAGGGGGACTCTCTCCTGGGGCCAACGTCCTGACTTTC
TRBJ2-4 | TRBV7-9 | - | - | CASSSPHDGEKNIQYF | TGTGCCAGCAGCTCACCTCATGACGGGGAGAAAAACATTCAGTACTTC
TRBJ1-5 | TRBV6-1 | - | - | CASSMRQSNQPQHF | TGTGCCAGCAGCATGCGACAATCCAATCAGCCCCAGCATTTT
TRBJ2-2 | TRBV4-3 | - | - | CASRGRAVVNGELFF | TGCGCCAGTCGTGGCAGGGCGGTCGTGAACGGGGAGCTGTTTTTT
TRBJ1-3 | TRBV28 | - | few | CASKTNGGFPPGNTIYF | TGTGCCAGCAAAACCAACGGGGGGTTCCCTCCTGGAAACACCATATATTTT
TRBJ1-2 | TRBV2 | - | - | CASSHLAGNYGYTF | TGTGCCAGCAGTCACCTGGCAGGTAACTATGGCTACACCTTC
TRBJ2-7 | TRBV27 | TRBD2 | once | CASSLGAGFSYEQYF | TGTGCCAGCAGTTTGGGAGCGGGGTTCTCCTACGAGCAGTACTTC